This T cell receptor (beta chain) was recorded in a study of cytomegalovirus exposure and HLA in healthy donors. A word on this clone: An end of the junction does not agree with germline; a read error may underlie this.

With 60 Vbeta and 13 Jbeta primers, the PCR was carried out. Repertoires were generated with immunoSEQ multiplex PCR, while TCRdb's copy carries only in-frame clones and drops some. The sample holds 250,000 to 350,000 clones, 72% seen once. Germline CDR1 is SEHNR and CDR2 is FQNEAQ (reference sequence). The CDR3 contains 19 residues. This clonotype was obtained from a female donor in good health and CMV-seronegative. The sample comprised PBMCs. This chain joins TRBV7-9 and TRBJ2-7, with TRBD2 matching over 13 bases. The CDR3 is CSSSSTTYFRTSGSYEQYF. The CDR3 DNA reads TGTTCCAGCAGCTCGACAACTTATTTCCGGACTAGCGGGAGTTACGAGCAGTACTTC. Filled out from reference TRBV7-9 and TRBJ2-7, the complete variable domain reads DTGVSQNPRHKITKRGQNVTFRCDPISEHNRLYWYRQTLGQGPEFLTYFQNEAQLEKSRLLSDRFSAERPKGSFSTLEIQRTEQGDSAMYLCSSSSTTYFRTSGSYEQYFGPGTRLTVT.